This paragraph covers one T cell receptor beta chain sequence. The antigen is unknown. The junction departs from the called germline gene at one end, perhaps through a read error. These data come from a study of CD8+CD57+ T cells in acquired aplastic anemia. Across the whole study: Sorting CD4+ and CD8+ cells gave DNA averaging 3.2 ug.

According to the study, genomic DNA was the template for TCR beta VDJ and CDR3 profiling. TCRdb processed the reads anew with MiXCR; each CDR3 protein has one entry. The data contain 150,000 to 200,000 distinct CDR3 sequences, 47% of them singletons. Study-wide points: CD8+ Simpson's diversity in patients was not significantly different from that in controls. Patients and controls shared 25 to 30 CD8+ CDR3 sequences, which appeared highly expressed in patients and within their immunodominant clones.

Sequencing involved patients with CD8+CD57+ cell expansion previously shown by flow cytometry. Therapy had not been given to patients before blood sampling. Sequenced material: sorted CD4+, CD8+, or CD8+CD57+ T cells (not recorded which) from PBMCs. This TCR was sampled from a human donor with aplastic anemia.

The CDR3 region has the DNA TGTGTCAGCAGCTTGACAGGGCTGGGAAATCAGCCCCAGCATTTT. Its protein is CVSSLTGLGNQPQHF. The V and J genes are TRBV5-8 and TRBJ1-5; 7 bases are a match to TRBD1. The germline gives CDR1 SGHTS, CDR2 YDEGEE. This CDR3 is built from 15 residues.